A selection of T cell receptor beta chains follows, all from one sample in a study of shared clonotypes between healthy human individuals. Data came from immunoSEQ multiplex PCR; TCRdb stores just in-frame clones and leaves some out. The sample consists of approximately 180,000 clones, about 93% of them appearing once. Sequencing was carried out using naive CD4+ T cells sorted from blood. The receptors were sampled from a woman aged 25 to 39 in good health. The CDR3 runs from the conserved cysteine through the conserved F or W. A D gene is named only where the DNA matches it firmly. Some rows mark clone size as missing; the rest say once, few, many or name a class of expanded clone.

V gene,clone size,D gene,J gene,CDR3 DNA,CDR3 protein
TRBV19,.,.,TRBJ1-5,TGTGCCAGTAGATTAACCCTGGGACACCCCGCTCGGTTCAATCAGCCCCAGCATTTT,CASRLTLGHPARFNQPQHF
TRBV19,few,TRBD1,TRBJ2-7,TGTGCCAGTAGTGAACAGGGGGCCTACGAGCAGTACTTC,CASSEQGAYEQYF
TRBV2,few,.,TRBJ2-7,TGTGCCAGCAGTGTTCCGGCTAGCCAACCTGAGCAGTACTTC,CASSVPASQPEQYF
TRBV9,.,TRBD2,TRBJ2-1,TGTGCCAGCAGCGTACCCGCTAGCGGGAGCATCGGAGAGCAGTTCTTC,CASSVPASGSIGEQFF
TRBV11-2,.,.,TRBJ2-7,TGTGCCAGCAGCCTAGGGACGGAGGGATACGAGCAGTACTTC,CASSLGTEGYEQYF
TRBV5-1,.,TRBD1,TRBJ2-2,TGCGCCAGCAGCCACAGGACAGGGAGTAACACCGGGGAGCTGTTTTTT,CASSHRTGSNTGELFF
TRBV6-1,.,TRBD2,TRBJ2-3,TGTGCCAGCAGTGAAGCGCTACTAGCGGGCGGAGATACGCAGTATTTT,CASSEALLAGGDTQYF
TRBV4-2,.,.,TRBJ2-4,TGTGCCAGCAGCCAAGATCTTGGCAGCCAAATTCAGTACTTC,CASSQDLGSQIQYF
TRBV30,.,TRBD2,TRBJ2-7,TGTGCCTGGAGTTTAGCGGGAGGCTTGGACGAGCAGTACTTC,CAWSLAGGLDEQYF
TRBV18,.,TRBD2,TRBJ2-1,TGTGCCAGCTCAACACGGACTAGCGGGGGACTCAATGAGCAGTTCTTC,CASSTRTSGGLNEQFF
TRBV7-8,.,.,TRBJ1-5,TGTGCCAGCAGCCCCCTAGACAGATATAGCAATCAGCCCCAGCATTTT,CASSPLDRYSNQPQHF
TRBV28,.,TRBD2,TRBJ2-1,TGTGCCAGCAGCCGACTAGCGGGAAACAATGAGCAGTTCTTC,CASSRLAGNNEQFF
TRBV5-1,.,TRBD1,TRBJ2-7,TGCGCCAGCAGATTCGACAGGGGGAGCTACGAGCAGTACTTC,CASRFDRGSYEQYF
TRBV18,.,.,TRBJ2-3,TGTGCCAGCTCACCACCGGGAAAGCGGTTCACAGATACGCAGTATTTT,CASSPPGKRFTDTQYF
TRBV18,.,TRBD2,TRBJ2-7,TGTGCCAGCTCACTCCGGGAGGCCCAACTCTACGAGCAGTACTTC,CASSLREAQLYEQYF
TRBV7-9,few,.,TRBJ2-7,TGTGCCAGCAGCCAATCAACGGAGCAGTACTTC,CASSQSTEQYF